Ten or more counts support the clone carrying this TCR beta chain. Its antigen is unidentified. V gave up 4 bases and J gave up 2 bases, with 7 bases separating them. CDR1 SGDLS and CDR2 YYNGEE come from the germline V gene. The CDR3 consists of 13 residues. These data belong to a study of neurological immune-mediated disorders. Study observations and caveats: The multiple sclerosis repertoire cluster lacked an association with any feature, whether clinical or MRI. Subjects shared no identical expanded-clone CDR3 amino acid sequences, suggesting private TCR-beta repertoires in all groups.

The cDNA was produced through 5'RACE with 10-nucleotide random UMIs. Over 160 million TCR-beta sequences, together covering 15-18 subjects, were produced by every individual sequencing run that was carried out. TCRdb re-analysed the 5' RACE reads in MiXCR, keeping a single row per CDR3 protein. The sample records 45,000 or so distinct CDR3 sequences, under 3.5% being singletons. The V call is TRBV9, the J call TRBJ1-5, with a possible D match to TRBD1 (5 bases). This clonotype originated in a woman aged 45-65 years with multiple sclerosis. The source material was PBMCs. DNA of the CDR3: TGTGCCAGCAGCCGGGACGGCAATCAGCCCCAGCATTTT. Translating it yields CASSRDGNQPQHF.